This T cell receptor beta chain came from a study of blood T cell repertoires in COVID-19. There are 13 residues in the CDR3. J gave up 4 bases and V 4 bases, and 2 bases lay outside the gene matches. The germline V gene encodes CDR1 SGHTS and CDR2 YDEGEE. In the original workflow: Estimates of nucleated cell counts were drawn from the amplification of reference gene primers. Only in-frame clones appear in the TCRdb table, and some are missing; sequencing was by immunoSEQ multiplex PCR. V and J calls and clone size follow that table, whereas D and trimming were derived from the DNA. The table shows about 270,000 clones, with approximately 92% occurring only once. Points on this clone: Other nucleotide sequences in the sample specify the same CDR3.

Those who participated ranged in age from roughly 18 to 90 years and resided in 20 to 30 US areas. Clinical history reported by participants formed the basis on which cohorts were assigned. The source is a woman between 18 and 29 years old who had recovered from COVID-19. The chain couples TRBV5-8 to TRBJ2-5; the match to TRBD1 covers 9 bases. The sample comprised PBMCs or T cells enriched from blood (not recorded which). Here the CDR3 DNA reads TGTGCCAGCAGCCGGACAGGGGTAGAGACCCAGTACTTC. Residues: CASSRTGVETQYF.